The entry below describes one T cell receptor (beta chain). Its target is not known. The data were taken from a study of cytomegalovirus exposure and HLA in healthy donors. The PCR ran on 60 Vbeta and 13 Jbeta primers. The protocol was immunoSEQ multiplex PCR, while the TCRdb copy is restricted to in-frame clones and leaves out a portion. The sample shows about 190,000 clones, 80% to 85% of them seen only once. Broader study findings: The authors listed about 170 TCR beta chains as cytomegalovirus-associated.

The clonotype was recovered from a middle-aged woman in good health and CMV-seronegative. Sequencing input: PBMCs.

This chain's CDR3 is CASSQESGLAGYNEQFF. The CDR3 DNA is TGTGCCAGCAGCCAAGAGTCGGGACTAGCGGGTTACAATGAGCAGTTCTTC. The chain carries TRBV4-2 and TRBJ2-1, with 12 bases matching TRBD2. Germline loops: CDR1 LGHNA, CDR2 YNFKEQ. The CDR3 spans 17 residues. The trim removed 0 bases at V and 4 bases at J, leaving 4 bases unmatched.